The present TCR beta chain was sequenced within a study of T cell repertoires in cytomegalovirus infection. One entry per CDR3 protein results from TCRdb running MiXCR on the reads. This table has approximately 150,000 distinct CDR3 sequences, 5.5% to 7% appearing once. This clonotype was seen many times. This receptor was taken from a human donor in good health (CMV status not recorded). Some clones in this sample may be carry-over from other donors' samples. The sequenced sample consisted of PBMCs.

This CDR3 reads CASSPGGGPYEQYF. The CDR3 DNA reads as TGTGCCAGCAGTCCCGGGGGGGGGCCCTACGAGCAGTACTTC. This rearrangement joins TRBV28 to TRBJ2-7, with 8 bases aligning to TRBD2. The germline V gene encodes CDR1 MDHEN and CDR2 SYDVKM. The CDR3 runs to 14 residues. J was trimmed by 2 bases and V by 5 bases; bases with no gene match: 5.